This T cell receptor beta chain originates from a study of neurological immune-mediated disorders. 5'RACE with 10-nucleotide random UMIs generated the cDNA. TCRdb independently ran MiXCR on the 5' RACE reads; one entry per CDR3 protein. The table includes approximately 45,000 distinct CDR3 sequences, around an eighth detected once. General observations from the study: HTLV-1-associated myelopathy showed the most TCR clonal expansion; multiple sclerosis the least, below healthy controls.

Per germline, CDR1 DFQATT and CDR2 SNEGSKA (reference sequence). The CDR3 covers 13 residues. The V and J ends lost 6 bases and 4 bases respectively, with 13 bases between them. This clonotype was seen at least ten times. As yet, its antigen is unknown. Time point given: longitudinal time-point 3. This sequence originates from a man in his thirties or forties in good health. V and J are TRBV20-1 and TRBJ1-5; unclear D gene. Specimen: PBMCs. In nucleotides, the CDR3 is TGCAGTGCCCCCGATACCGGGAATCAGCCCCAGCATTTT. Translated, it gives CSAPDTGNQPQHF.